This T cell receptor beta chain was captured in a study of T cell responses to AZD1222 COVID-19 vaccine. Study information: Both about-4-week and about-12-week second-dose recipients were combined.

Overall study results and limits: Regions 160-218 and 743-854 dominated among vaccine-associated CD4 TCRs spanning spike.

CDR3 length: 13 residues. In germline, CDR1 is MNHEY, CDR2 SVGAGI. The V end lost 6 bases, the J end lost 5 bases, and 13 bases lay between the germline ends. As for this clone: Its antigen is still unknown.

Profiled with immunoSEQ multiplex PCR; TCRdb holds only in-frame clones, not every one. The sample consists of under 140,000 clones, about 85% of them appearing once. J is TRBJ1-2 and V is TRBV6-5, with D unclear. Here the sequenced sample was peripheral blood, taken on day 0 of AZD1222 vaccination. This clonotype was sampled from an adult in good health. The CDR3 protein is CASRIGIEYGYTF. DNA of the CDR3: TGTGCCAGCAGGATCGGGATCGAATATGGCTACACCTTC.